Sequencing of this T cell receptor (beta chain) was carried out in a study of blood T cell repertoires in COVID-19. Profiling relied on immunoSEQ multiplex PCR, and the TCRdb table lists in-frame clones only, not all of them. This table holds fewer than 600,000 clones, around 87% found once. CDR3 length: 13 amino acids. Trimming pared 5 bases from V and 0 bases from J, leaving 7 bases between. Per germline, CDR1 KGHDR and CDR2 SFDVKD. Sequenced: PBMCs or T cells enriched from blood (not recorded which). The chain recombines TRBV24-1 with TRBJ2-7; D remains ambiguous. This receptor was taken from a woman aged 40-49 years who had recovered from COVID-19. CDR3 coding DNA: TGTGCCACCAGTGGTTCTAGCTCCTACGAGCAGTACTTC. Protein: CATSGSSSYEQYF.